This T cell receptor beta chain originates from a study of molecular identifiers for immune sequencing clone quantification. Unmatched junction bases numbered 19, after V lost 4 bases and J lost 5 bases. The CDR3 sequence is 19 residues long. This clonotype was recorded a few times. Previously described methods with listed TCR primers produced the bulk TCR libraries. Each CDR3 protein gets one entry after TCRdb re-called the PCR reads with MiXCR. The sample yields roughly 630,000 distinct CDR3 sequences, 25% seen once. The clonotype was recovered from a human donor in good health. Some libraries in this study had Jurkat cell RNA spiked in. This sequence joins TRBV12-3 or TRBV12-4 and TRBJ2-5; 10 bases match TRBD1. Source material: naive CD8+ T cells from blood, with Jurkat cell RNA spiked in. Subset described: FACS-sorted CD8+CD4-CCR7+CD45RA+ naive T cells. DNA for the CDR3: TGTGCCAGCAGTTCAGGGGAGCCCCCGGGACAGGGGTTTTCGGAGACCCAGTACTTC. It encodes CASSSGEPPGQGFSETQYF.